Listed here are 27 T cell receptor beta chains from one sample, sequenced in a study of OX40 agonist ivuxolimab in advanced cancers. Produced via immunoSEQ multiplex PCR; TCRdb's table is partial and in-frame only. This repertoire shows some 80,000 clones, around 86% found once; its top ten account for more than 0.3%. The starting material was CD4+ or CD8+ T cells sorted from blood, obtained in a trial of the OX40 agonist ivuxolimab. Receptors originate from an adult with an advanced solid tumor such as melanoma, head and neck, liver or kidney cancer.

This clone appeared a single time. This chain joins TRBV30 and TRBJ2-1; TRBD2 matches at 8 bases. Germline assignment: CDR1 GTSNPN and CDR2 SVGIG (reference sequence). This CDR3 spans 16 amino acids. Losses at the gene ends were 0 bases for V and 3 bases for J; bases not matched to a gene: 7. CDR3 DNA: TGTGCCTGGAGTGTACTCGGGACTAGTTTCTACAATGAGCAGTTCTTC. This encodes CAWSVLGTSFYNEQFF.

CDR3 coding DNA: TGTGCCAGCAGTGACCCCCAAGAGACCCAGTACTTC. It translates to CASSDPQETQYF. The rearrangement joins TRBV2 to TRBJ2-5; no clear D gene. V was pared by 3 bases and J by 1 base, with 3 bases between. This CDR3 is 12 amino acids long. The V gene's germline CDR1 is SNHLY and CDR2 FYNNEI.

The rearrangement uses TRBV18 and TRBJ2-1, with D tentatively TRBD1 (6 bases). The CDR3 totals 17 residues. Between the trimmed V and J ends, which lost 3 bases and 2 bases, there was a span of 17 bases. Germline V lookup: CDR1 KGHSH, CDR2 LQKENI. The CDR3 sequence: CASSPAATGITYNEQFF. CDR3 nucleotide sequence: TGTGCCAGCTCACCTGCGGCAACAGGGATCACCTACAATGAGCAGTTCTTC.

The J gene is TRBJ2-2, the V gene TRBV11-3; D gene unclear. CDR1 is SGHNT, CDR2 YENEEA, per germline. Trimming removed 5 bases from V and 5 bases from J, with 6 bases in between. The CDR3 consists of 12 residues. CDR3 region: CASSPSTGELFF. CDR3 in DNA: TGTGCCAGCAGCCCTTCGACCGGGGAGCTGTTTTTT.

The rearrangement joins TRBV6-5 to TRBJ2-2; 7 bases line up with TRBD1. J gave up 6 bases and V 0 bases, and 7 bases lay outside the gene matches. The CDR3 sequence is 16 residues long. Germline CDR1 and CDR2: MNHEY and SVGAGI. The CDR3 coding sequence is TGTGCCAGCAGTTACTCGATAATACAGGGGCCCGGGGAGCTGTTTTTT. Residues: CASSYSIIQGPGELFF.

The rearrangement links TRBV27 to TRBJ1-1; D unclear. The CDR3 extends over 12 amino acids. In germline, CDR1 is MNHEY, CDR2 SMNVEV (reference sequence). Trimming removed 5 bases from V and 5 bases from J, with 9 bases in between. The DNA of the CDR3 is TGTGCCAGCAGTAACGGTGGGACTGAAGCTTTCTTT. Translation gives CASSNGGTEAFF.

The rearrangement joins TRBV5-1 to TRBJ2-2; 7 nucleotides agree with TRBD1. CDR1 is SGHRS, CDR2 YFSETQ, per germline. This CDR3 is built from 15 residues. V dropped 7 bases and J dropped 4; count of bases not matched to a gene: 10. The CDR3 sequence: CASDMEPGGTGELFF. In DNA form, the CDR3 reads TGCGCCAGCGACATGGAGCCAGGGGGCACCGGGGAGCTGTTTTTT.

V is TRBV25-1 and J is TRBJ2-1, with D perhaps TRBD1 (5 bases). Per the germline V gene, CDR1 is MGHDK and CDR2 is SYGVNS. There are 15 residues in the CDR3. Trimming took off 7 bases at V and 6 bases at J, with 19 bases between the two ends. In DNA form, the CDR3 reads TGTGCCAGCAATGCCTACCCAGGGAAGGGCAATGAGCAGTTCTTC. Its translation: CASNAYPGKGNEQFF.

The chain uses TRBV18 and TRBJ2-7, with 8 bases fitting TRBD1. The CDR3 runs 13 residues. V shed 6 bases and J 5 bases; nucleotides not matched to a gene: 6. In germline, CDR1 is KGHSH, CDR2 LQKENI. This CDR3 reads CASSIQGGNEQYF. CDR3 sequence (DNA): TGTGCCAGCTCGATACAGGGGGGAAACGAGCAGTACTTC. Full variable domain (remainder filled in from reference TRBV18 and TRBJ2-7): NAGVMQNPRHLVRRRGQEARLRCSPMKGHSHVYWYRQLPEEGLKFMVYLQKENIIDESGMPKERFSAEFPKEGPSILRIQQVVRGDSAAYFCASSIQGGNEQYFGPGTRLTVT.

The chain couples TRBV5-1 to TRBJ1-2, with TRBD1 as a possible D gene (6 bases). V was shortened by 0 bases and J by 7 bases, with 16 bases between the two germline ends. This CDR3 region has 15 residues. Germline values: CDR1 SGHRS, CDR2 YFSETQ. The CDR3 sequence is CASSLGRGHPFGYTF. CDR3 nucleotides: TGCGCCAGCAGCTTGGGGCGGGGACACCCTTTTGGCTACACCTTC.

J is TRBJ2-7 and V is TRBV6-6; tentatively, D is TRBD2 (6 bases). CDR3 length: 13 amino acids. Germline CDR1 reads MNHNY; CDR2 reads SVGAGI (reference sequence). V was cut by 11 bases and J by 10 bases, with 24 bases left in between. The CDR3 here is CAGKTGEGGEQYF. The CDR3 nucleotides are TGTGCCGGGAAGACGGGAGAAGGAGGAGAACAGTACTTC.

The chain joins TRBV6-1 to TRBJ1-5, with TRBD1 identical over 9 bases. The J segment lost 4 bases and the V segment lost 4 bases, leaving 8 bases of the junction unmatched. The germline V gene has CDR1 MNHNS and CDR2 SASEGT. CDR3 size: 16 residues. CDR3 sequence reads: CASSVAGTGSNQPQHF. For the CDR3, the DNA is TGTGCCAGCAGTGTAGCCGGGACAGGGTCAAATCAGCCCCAGCATTTT.

The rearrangement uses TRBV28 and TRBJ1-2, with 7 positions matching TRBD1. V lost 6 bases and J lost 4; bases outside the gene matches: 5. CDR3 length: 13 amino acids. The germline V gene encodes CDR1 MDHEN and CDR2 SYDVKM. This CDR3 reads CASSLTGIYGYTF. Here the CDR3 DNA reads TGTGCCAGCAGCTTGACAGGGATCTATGGCTACACCTTC.

The rearrangement joins TRBV28 to TRBJ1-1; no clear D gene. Germline loops: CDR1 MDHEN, CDR2 SYDVKM. Trimming pared 3 bases from V and 0 bases from J, leaving 5 bases between. The CDR3 has 13 amino acids. The CDR3 DNA sequence: TGTGCCAGCAGTTTTGGTATGAACACTGAAGCTTTCTTT. Protein product: CASSFGMNTEAFF.

This clone turned up a few times. The chain joins TRBV2 to TRBJ1-5, with D tentatively TRBD1 (5 bases). Trimming pared 6 bases from V and 3 bases from J, leaving 12 bases between. Germline loops: CDR1 SNHLY, CDR2 FYNNEI. This CDR3 comprises 14 residues. The chain's CDR3 is CASSRDGLNQPQHF. The CDR3, as DNA: TGTGCCAGCAGCCGGGACGGACTCAATCAGCCCCAGCATTTT. Looking up the rest from reference TRBV2 and TRBJ1-5 gives the full variable domain: EPEVTQTPSHQVTQMGQEVILRCVPISNHLYFYWYRQILGQKVEFLVSFYNNEISEKSEIFDDQFSVERPDGSNFTLKIRSTKLEDSAMYFCASSRDGLNQPQHFGDGTRLSIL.

The gene calls are TRBV11-1 and TRBJ1-4; no firm D call. CDR3 length: 15 residues. Germline lookup yields CDR1 SGHAT and CDR2 FQDESV (reference sequence). Trimming removed 6 bases at V and 4 bases at J, with 15 bases between. The CDR3 nucleotides read TGTGCCAGCAGTCACCGGACGGCCGGTAATGAAAAACTGTTTTTT. Residues: CASSHRTAGNEKLFF.

This clone occurred a few times. The gene calls are TRBV6-5 and TRBJ1-2; perhaps TRBD1 as D (5 bases). Trimming cost V 4 bases and J 2 bases, with 8 bases left between them. Germline CDR1 MNHEY, CDR2 SVGAGI. The CDR3 extends over 13 amino acids. CDR3 sequence: CASSSNRNYGYTF. The CDR3 bases are TGTGCCAGCAGTTCAAACAGGAACTATGGCTACACCTTC.

The chain employs TRBV29-1 and TRBJ2-7, with a weak D call TRBD1 (5 bases). The germline V gene has CDR1 SQVTM and CDR2 ANQGSEA. V gave up 6 bases and J gave up 3 bases, with 9 bases separating them. The CDR3 is 11 residues long. This CDR3 reads CSVADSYEQYF. In DNA, the CDR3 is TGCAGCGTCGCCGACAGCTACGAGCAGTACTTC.

This clone was seen just once. The gene calls are TRBV28 and TRBJ1-2; no firm D call. The CDR3 covers 11 residues. Trimming took off 5 bases at V and 4 bases at J, with 5 bases between the two ends. Germline V gene data show CDR1 as MDHEN and CDR2 as SYDVKM. The CDR3 is CASSNTYGYTF. The DNA of the CDR3 is TGTGCCAGCAGTAATACCTATGGCTACACCTTC.

Only one count was recorded for this clone. The V and J genes are TRBV19 and TRBJ2-3; TRBD2 might be the D (5 bases). The germline V and J ends were trimmed by 4 bases and 0 bases, with 11 bases remaining between them. CDR3 length: 15 amino acids. Germline-derived CDR1 and CDR2 are LNHDA and SQIVND (reference sequence). The CDR3: CASSSLGGSTDTQYF. For the CDR3, the DNA is TGTGCCAGTAGTAGTTTGGGCGGGAGCACAGATACGCAGTATTTT.

V usage is TRBV2 and J usage is TRBJ1-2; no firm D call. V was clipped by 2 bases and J by 0 bases, with 16 bases between them. The CDR3 is 17 amino acids. CDR1 and CDR2 (germline): SNHLY, FYNNEI. The DNA for the CDR3 is TGTGCCAGCAGTGAACCCCTATCATTGCTAGCTAACTATGGCTACACCTTC. Translation: CASSEPLSLLANYGYTF. The whole variable domain, filled in from reference TRBV2 and TRBJ1-2, reads EPEVTQTPSHQVTQMGQEVILRCVPISNHLYFYWYRQILGQKVEFLVSFYNNEISEKSEIFDDQFSVERPDGSNFTLKIRSTKLEDSAMYFCASSEPLSLLANYGYTFGSGTRLTVV.

Here the CDR3 reads CASGGRAYTGELFF. As DNA, the CDR3 is TGTGCCAGCGGTGGGAGGGCCTACACCGGGGAGCTGTTTTTT. V and J are TRBV13 and TRBJ2-2; 7 bases line up with TRBD2. Germline V gives CDR1 PRHDT, CDR2 FYEKMQ (reference sequence). The CDR3 sequence is 14 residues long. V shed 8 bases and J 3 bases; nucleotides not matched to a gene: 6.

The rearrangement uses TRBV6-1 and TRBJ1-2; the D is unclear. Looked up from germline, CDR1 is MNHNS and CDR2 is SASEGT. The CDR3 is made up of 14 amino acids. V lost 2 bases and J lost 2, with 9 bases in between. The CDR3, as DNA: TGTGCCAGCAGTGAAATGGCAGTCAACTATGGCTACACCTTC. It yields the protein CASSEMAVNYGYTF.

The gene calls are TRBV7-7 and TRBJ2-7; the D is unclear. CDR1 and CDR2 (germline): SSHAT, FNYEAQ (reference sequence). The ends were cut back, 2 bases at V and 1 base at J, with 12 bases in the middle. The CDR3 runs to 15 residues. The CDR3 region is CASSLIFWRSYEQYV. The CDR3 bases are TGTGCCAGCAGCTTAATTTTCTGGCGGTCCTACGAGCAGTACGTC.

The CDR3 coding sequence is TGTGCCACCAGCAGAGATCCCGAGACCCAGTACTTC. This codes for CATSRDPETQYF. This chain uses TRBV15 with TRBJ2-5; no clear D gene. This CDR3 has 12 amino acids. Germline loops: CDR1 LNHNV, CDR2 YYDKDF (reference sequence). V dropped 0 bases and J dropped 5 bases, with 4 bases sitting between them.

The CDR3 loop reads CASSLVAGTDTQYF. CDR3 DNA sequence: TGTGCCAGCAGCTTAGTAGCGGGAACAGATACGCAGTATTTT. The rearrangement links TRBV7-8 to TRBJ2-3; TRBD2 matches 8 bases. The CDR3 totals 14 residues. The V and J ends lost 1 base and 3 bases, in that order; junction bases with no gene match: 0. Germline V gene data show CDR1 as SGHVS and CDR2 as FQNEAQ.

The chain couples TRBV18 to TRBJ1-4; D unresolved. Per germline, CDR1 KGHSH and CDR2 LQKENI. The V and J ends lost 6 bases and 0 bases respectively, with 5 bases between them. This CDR3 has 13 amino acids. The CDR3 nucleotides read TGTGCCAGCTCGGTTTCAACTAATGAAAAACTGTTTTTT. Amino acid sequence: CASSVSTNEKLFF.